This TCR beta chain was captured in a study of blood T cells in healthy people across ages. Study results and caveats: Investigators treated diversity estimates from one million T cells as underestimates.

Through a sample-barcoded 5' primer and a J-beta primer mix, a second PCR was run for roughly 6 to 11 cycles. Each CDR3 protein is one row after TCRdb ran MiXCR on the 5' RACE reads. The sample lists roughly 1,800,000 distinct CDR3 sequences, less than 50% occurring once. Turning to this clonotype: The antigen is not known.

Each sample used at least 7 million PBMCs. Germline V gene data show CDR1 as DFQATT and CDR2 as SNEGSKA (reference sequence). The CDR3 is 16 residues long. V shed 6 bases, J shed 3 bases, and the junction held 17 bases outside the gene matches. The receptor was isolated from a woman aged 40 to 55 in good health. The J gene is TRBJ2-7, the V gene TRBV20-1; 7 bases line up with TRBD1. Source material: blood. CDR3: CSAVRDSPETDYEQYF. CDR3 sequence (DNA): TGCAGTGCCGTCCGGGACAGCCCTGAAACAGACTACGAGCAGTACTTC.